Listed below are T cell receptor beta chains from one sample, sequenced in a study of T cell responses to AZD1222 COVID-19 vaccine. Clones were read by immunoSEQ multiplex PCR, and TCRdb kept only the in-frame ones, dropping some. The table records around 80,000 clones, 88% of them present only once. The material was peripheral blood, obtained on day 0 of AZD1222 vaccination. Receptors were obtained from an adult in good health. Each CDR3 is given with its conserved first and last residue. Fields, in order: CDR3 length, clone size, J gene, V gene, D gene, CDR3 protein, CDR3 DNA. A D gene is named only where the DNA matches it firmly. Clone size is not always given. Where it is, it says once, few, many or a class for expanded clones.

15,NA,TRBJ2-6,TRBV27,NA,CATGLQSSGANVLTF,TGTGCCACCGGACTTCAGAGCTCTGGGGCCAACGTCCTGACTTTC
12,NA,TRBJ1-2,TRBV12-3/TRBV12-4,NA,CASSQTNYGYTF,TGTGCCAGCTCCCAGACTAACTATGGCTACACCTTC
11,NA,TRBJ1-3,TRBV30,NA,CAWSVRDTIYF,TGTGCCTGGAGTGTAAGAGACACCATATATTTT
18,NA,TRBJ2-2,TRBV9,TRBD2,CASSTHTGTSGRPGELFF,TGTGCCAGCAGCACACACACCGGGACTAGCGGGCGTCCCGGGGAGCTGTTTTTT
13,NA,TRBJ2-4,TRBV9,TRBD2,CASSSAGTSRKYF,TGTGCCAGCAGCAGCGCCGGGACTAGCAGGAAGTACTTC
15,once,TRBJ2-2,TRBV6-1,TRBD1,CASILQQGAGGELFF,TGTGCCAGCATCCTCCAACAGGGGGCGGGCGGGGAGCTGTTTTTT
18,NA,TRBJ2-5,TRBV30,NA,CAWSVGVSLTGRRETQYF,TGTGCCTGGAGTGTAGGGGTTTCCCTGACAGGGAGGAGAGAGACCCAGTACTTC
13,NA,TRBJ2-2,TRBV10-1,NA,CASSERGTGELFF,TGCGCCAGCAGTGAGAGAGGGACCGGGGAGCTGTTTTTT
16,NA,TRBJ1-6,TRBV5-4,TRBD1,CASSLPHQGGFSPLHF,TGTGCCAGCAGTCTTCCTCACCAGGGGGGGTTTTCACCCCTCCACTTT
15,NA,TRBJ1-2,TRBV19,TRBD1,CASSPKVDRGYGYTF,TGTGCCAGTAGCCCAAAGGTGGACAGGGGCTATGGCTACACCTTC
16,NA,TRBJ1-1,TRBV10-1,NA,CASSDLGYGMNTEAFF,TGCGCCAGCAGTGACCTAGGTTATGGGATGAACACTGAAGCTTTCTTT
14,once,TRBJ1-6,TRBV7-9,NA,CASSLYGSNSPLHF,TGTGCCAGCAGCTTATACGGGAGCAATTCACCCCTCCACTTT
17,NA,TRBJ2-2,TRBV27,NA,CASSLSIPGVGPGELFF,TGTGCCAGCAGTTTATCGATCCCGGGGGTCGGGCCCGGGGAGCTGTTTTTT
13,NA,TRBJ1-2,TRBV7-9,NA,CASSWDGNYGYTF,TGTGCCAGCAGCTGGGACGGGAACTATGGCTACACCTTC
15,once,TRBJ2-2,TRBV27,TRBD2,CASSLRGRDTGELFF,TGTGCCAGCAGTTTGCGCGGGAGGGATACCGGGGAGCTGTTTTTT
13,NA,TRBJ2-1,TRBV3-1/TRBV3-2,NA,CASKPGYGNEQFF,TGTGCCAGCAAACCGGGATATGGAAATGAGCAGTTCTTC
17,NA,TRBJ2-5,TRBV27,TRBD2,CASSPPHLAGVQETQYF,TGTGCCAGCAGTCCCCCCCACCTAGCGGGGGTCCAAGAGACCCAGTACTTC
14,NA,TRBJ2-7,TRBV11-2,TRBD1,CASSVLRQGLEQYF,TGTGCCAGCAGCGTACTGCGACAGGGGCTCGAGCAGTACTTC
16,NA,TRBJ1-3,TRBV10-3,NA,CAISEYRGTVGNTIYF,TGTGCCATCAGTGAGTACCGGGGCACAGTTGGAAACACCATATATTTT
14,NA,TRBJ1-1,TRBV7-6,TRBD1,CASSRRDRNTEAFF,TGTGCCAGCAGCCGACGGGACAGGAACACTGAAGCTTTCTTT
15,NA,TRBJ1-3,TRBV18,NA,CASSSGDNSGNTIYF,TGTGCCAGCTCTAGCGGGGATAACTCTGGAAACACCATATATTTT
17,NA,TRBJ2-3,TRBV4-1,NA,CASSQDRTRGWQDTQYF,TGCGCCAGCAGCCAAGATCGGACCCGAGGGTGGCAAGATACGCAGTATTTT
15,once,TRBJ2-1,TRBV5-4,NA,CASSARRDGNNEQFF,TGTGCCAGCAGCGCACGGCGGGACGGGAACAATGAGCAGTTCTTC
14,NA,TRBJ1-4,TRBV5-6,NA,CASSLTSGNEKLFF,TGTGCCAGCAGCTTGACGTCCGGGAATGAAAAACTGTTTTTT